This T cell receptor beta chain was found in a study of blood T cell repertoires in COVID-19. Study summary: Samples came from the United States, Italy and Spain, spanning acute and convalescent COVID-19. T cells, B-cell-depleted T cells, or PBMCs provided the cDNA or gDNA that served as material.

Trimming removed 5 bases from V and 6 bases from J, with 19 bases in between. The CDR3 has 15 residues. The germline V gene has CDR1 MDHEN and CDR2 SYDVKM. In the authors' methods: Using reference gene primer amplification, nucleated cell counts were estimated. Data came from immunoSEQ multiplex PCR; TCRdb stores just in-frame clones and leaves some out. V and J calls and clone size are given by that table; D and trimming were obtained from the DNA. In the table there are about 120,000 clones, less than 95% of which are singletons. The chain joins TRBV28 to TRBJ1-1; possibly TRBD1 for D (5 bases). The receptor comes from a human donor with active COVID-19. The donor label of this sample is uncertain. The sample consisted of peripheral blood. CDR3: CASSAPRGRASEAFF. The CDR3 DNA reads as TGTGCCAGCAGTGCCCCACGGGGGAGGGCGTCTGAAGCTTTCTTT.